Listed below are T cell receptor beta chains from one sample, sequenced in a study of a mutant IDH1 vaccine in newly diagnosed glioma. Profiling relied on immunoSEQ multiplex PCR, and the TCRdb table lists in-frame clones only, not all of them. The sample shows just under 95,000 clones, around four fifths of them seen only once. The material sequenced was PBMCs, taken from a glioma patient treated with radiotherapy, temozolomide or both. These receptors came from a man aged 35 to 55 with glioma. Each CDR3 is given with its conserved first and last residue. Each record gives: V gene, J gene, D gene, CDR3 protein, CDR3 DNA. A D gene is named only where the DNA matches it firmly.

>TRBV2|TRBJ2-2|TRBD1
CASRVDRVNTGELFF
TGTGCCAGCAGGGTTGACAGGGTAAACACCGGGGAGCTGTTTTTT
>TRBV27|TRBJ2-5|.
CASSLGGRAEETQYF
TGTGCCAGCAGTTTGGGGGGGCGGGCAGAAGAGACCCAGTACTTC
>TRBV6-6|TRBJ2-5|TRBD1
CASSKPTGGQETQYF
TGTGCCAGCAGCAAACCCACAGGGGGGCAAGAGACCCAGTACTTC
>TRBV19|TRBJ1-1|.
CASSIEVNTEAFF
TGTGCCAGTAGTATAGAGGTGAACACTGAAGCTTTCTTT
>TRBV2|TRBJ2-7|TRBD2
CASSDPGLAMNYEQYF
TGTGCCAGCAGTGACCCCGGACTAGCCATGAACTACGAGCAGTACTTC
>TRBV29-1|TRBJ2-3|.
CSVTLTGDTQYF
TGCAGCGTTACCCTTACAGGGGATACGCAGTATTTT
>TRBV4-3|TRBJ1-6|.
CASSQDLRVRGAETLHF
TGCGCCAGCAGCCAAGATCTAAGAGTTAGGGGGGCCGAGACCCTCCACTTT
>TRBV7-2|TRBJ1-1|.
CASSSYKNTEAFF
TGTGCCAGCAGCTCTTACAAGAACACTGAAGCTTTCTTT
>TRBV7-9|TRBJ1-2|TRBD1
CASSPGTGYGYTF
TGTGCCAGCAGCCCCGGGACAGGTTATGGCTACACCTTC
>TRBV6-1|TRBJ2-1|.
CASSEAGSGEQFF
TGTGCCAGCAGTGAGGCGGGGAGCGGTGAGCAGTTCTTC
>TRBV7-3|TRBJ1-3|.
CASSPDTNSGNTIYF
TGTGCCAGCAGCCCGGACACAAACTCTGGAAACACCATATATTTT